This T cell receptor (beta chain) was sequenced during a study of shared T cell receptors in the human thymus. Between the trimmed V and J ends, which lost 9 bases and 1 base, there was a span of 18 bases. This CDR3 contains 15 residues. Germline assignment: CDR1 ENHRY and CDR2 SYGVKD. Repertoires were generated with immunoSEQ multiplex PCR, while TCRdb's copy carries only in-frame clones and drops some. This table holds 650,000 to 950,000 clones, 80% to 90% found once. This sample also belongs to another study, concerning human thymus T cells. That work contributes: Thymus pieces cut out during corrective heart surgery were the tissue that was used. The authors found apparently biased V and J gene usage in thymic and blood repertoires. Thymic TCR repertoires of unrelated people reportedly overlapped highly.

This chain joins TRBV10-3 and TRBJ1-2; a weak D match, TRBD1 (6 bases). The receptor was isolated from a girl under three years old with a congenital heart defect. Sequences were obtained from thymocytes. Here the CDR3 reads CAMRGGGWHNYGYTF. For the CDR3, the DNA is TGTGCCATGAGGGGCGGGGGCTGGCATAACTATGGCTACACCTTC.